Reported below is one TCR beta chain. Its target is unknown. V gave up 1 base and J gave up 2 bases, with 9 bases separating them. The CDR3 runs to 14 residues. Germline loops: CDR1 SGHNT, CDR2 YYREEE (reference sequence). The study ran its PCR with 60 Vbeta and 13 Jbeta primers. Sequencing used immunoSEQ multiplex PCR; TCRdb keeps in-frame clones, though not all of them. Of about 130,000 clones listed, 70% to 75% are singletons. This sample stems from a study of cytomegalovirus exposure and HLA in healthy donors. Study observations and caveats: Most TCR sequences were seen very rarely across donors, but some public TCRs occurred in many.

Sequencing used PBMCs. This receptor was taken from a male donor in good health and CMV-seronegative. The rearrangement links TRBV5-4 to TRBJ1-2, with D possibly being TRBD1 (5 bases). CDR3 nucleotides: TGTGCCAGCAGCTTGCTTGGGGCCAACTATGGCTACACCTTC. It codes for CASSLLGANYGYTF.